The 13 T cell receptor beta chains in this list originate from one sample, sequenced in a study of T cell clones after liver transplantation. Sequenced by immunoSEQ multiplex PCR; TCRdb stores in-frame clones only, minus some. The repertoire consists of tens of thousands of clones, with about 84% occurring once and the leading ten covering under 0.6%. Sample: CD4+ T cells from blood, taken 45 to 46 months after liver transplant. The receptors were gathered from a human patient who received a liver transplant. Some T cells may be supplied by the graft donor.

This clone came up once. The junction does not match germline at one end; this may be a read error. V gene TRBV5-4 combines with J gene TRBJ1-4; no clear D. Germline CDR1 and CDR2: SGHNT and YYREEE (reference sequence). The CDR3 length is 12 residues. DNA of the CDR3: TGCGCCAGCAGCCAAGAGAGCGAAAAACTGTTTTTT. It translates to CASSQESEKLFF.

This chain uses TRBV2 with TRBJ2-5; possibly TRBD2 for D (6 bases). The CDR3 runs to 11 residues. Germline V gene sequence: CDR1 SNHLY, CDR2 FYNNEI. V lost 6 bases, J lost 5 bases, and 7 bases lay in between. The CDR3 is CASRLAETQYF. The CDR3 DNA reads TGTGCCAGCAGGCTAGCGGAGACCCAGTACTTC.

The chain's CDR3 is CASSEARGLAGVNEQYF. The CDR3 DNA reads as TGTGCCAGCAGTGAAGCCCGGGGACTAGCGGGAGTAAACGAGCAGTACTTC. The rearrangement joins TRBV6-1 to TRBJ2-7; TRBD2 matches at 14 bases. Looked up from germline, CDR1 is MNHNS and CDR2 is SASEGT. There are 17 residues in the CDR3. Germline trimming cut 0 bases from V and 5 bases from J; bases unmatched to any gene: 6.

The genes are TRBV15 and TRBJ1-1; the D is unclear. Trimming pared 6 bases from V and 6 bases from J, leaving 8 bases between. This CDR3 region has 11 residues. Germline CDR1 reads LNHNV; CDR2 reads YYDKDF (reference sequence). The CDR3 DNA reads TGTGCCACCAGGGGAAAGGCTGAAGCTTTCTTT. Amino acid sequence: CATRGKAEAFF. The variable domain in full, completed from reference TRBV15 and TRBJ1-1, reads DAMVIQNPRYQVTQFGKPVTLSCSQTLNHNVMYWYQQKSSQAPKLLFHYYDKDFNNEADTPDNFQSRRPNTSFCFLDIRSPGLGDTAMYLCATRGKAEAFFGQGTRLTVV.

CDR3 nucleotides: TGCGCCAGCAGCCCGGGACTAGCGGGAGTTCAAGAGACCCAGTACTTC. Translation: CASSPGLAGVQETQYF. The chain joins TRBV10-1 to TRBJ2-5; 14 nucleotides match TRBD2. The V gene's germline CDR1 is WNHNN and CDR2 SYGVQD (reference sequence). J lost 2 bases, V lost 6 bases, and 5 bases had no gene match. The CDR3 contains 16 residues.

The DNA for the CDR3 is TGTGCCAGCAGCTTATTCGGAGAGGGCATTCAGTACTTC. This translates into CASSLFGEGIQYF. The rearrangement joins TRBV7-9 to TRBJ2-4; D is perhaps TRBD2 (5 bases). CDR1 and CDR2 (germline): SEHNR, FQNEAQ (reference sequence). The CDR3 extends over 13 amino acids. Trimming took off 2 bases at V and 9 bases at J, with 11 bases between the two ends.

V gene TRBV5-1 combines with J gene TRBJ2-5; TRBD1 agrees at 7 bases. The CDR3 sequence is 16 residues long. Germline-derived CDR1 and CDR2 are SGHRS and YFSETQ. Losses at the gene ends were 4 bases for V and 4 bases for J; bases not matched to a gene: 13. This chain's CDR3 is CASSATPTGTRETQYF. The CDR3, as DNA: TGCGCCAGCAGCGCCACCCCGACAGGGACGAGAGAGACCCAGTACTTC.

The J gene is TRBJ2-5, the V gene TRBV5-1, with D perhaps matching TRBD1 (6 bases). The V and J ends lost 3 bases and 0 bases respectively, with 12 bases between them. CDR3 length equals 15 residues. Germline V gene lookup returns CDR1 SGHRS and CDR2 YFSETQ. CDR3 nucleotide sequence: TGCGCCAGCAGCTCCTTCGGGACAAACCAAGAGACCCAGTACTTC. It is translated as CASSSFGTNQETQYF.

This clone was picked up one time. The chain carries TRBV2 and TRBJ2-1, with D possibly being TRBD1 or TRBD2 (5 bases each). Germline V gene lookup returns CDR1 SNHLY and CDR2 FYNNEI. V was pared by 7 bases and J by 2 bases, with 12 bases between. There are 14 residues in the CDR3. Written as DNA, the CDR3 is TGTGCCAGCATCCCCCAGGGAGCCTACAATGAGCAGTTCTTC. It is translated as CASIPQGAYNEQFF. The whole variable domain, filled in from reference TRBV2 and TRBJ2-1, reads EPEVTQTPSHQVTQMGQEVILRCVPISNHLYFYWYRQILGQKVEFLVSFYNNEISEKSEIFDDQFSVERPDGSNFTLKIRSTKLEDSAMYFCASIPQGAYNEQFFGPGTRLTVL.

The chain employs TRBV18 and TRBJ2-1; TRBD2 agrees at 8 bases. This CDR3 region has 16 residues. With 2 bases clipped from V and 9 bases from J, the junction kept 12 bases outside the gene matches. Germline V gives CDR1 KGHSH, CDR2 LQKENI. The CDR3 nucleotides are TGTGCCAGCTCACCAAGGGTAGCGGGGCCCGGTCCTGAGCAGTTCTTC. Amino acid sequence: CASSPRVAGPGPEQFF.

DNA of the CDR3: TGCGCCACCCTGTGGGAGAGGCCATACGGGGAGTCGGAGCAGTTCTTC. It translates to CATLWERPYGESEQFF. V gene TRBV5-1 combines with J gene TRBJ2-1; D might be TRBD2 (5 bases). The CDR3 covers 16 residues. Germline V gene sequence: CDR1 SGHRS, CDR2 YFSETQ. V shed 9 bases and J shed 10 bases, with 29 bases lying between them.

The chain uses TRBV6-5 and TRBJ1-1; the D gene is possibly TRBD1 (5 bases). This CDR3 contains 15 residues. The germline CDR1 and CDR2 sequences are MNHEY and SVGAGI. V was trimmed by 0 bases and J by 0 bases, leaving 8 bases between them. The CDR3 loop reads CASSYSRDLNTEAFF. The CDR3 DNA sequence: TGTGCCAGCAGTTACTCTCGGGACTTGAACACTGAAGCTTTCTTT.

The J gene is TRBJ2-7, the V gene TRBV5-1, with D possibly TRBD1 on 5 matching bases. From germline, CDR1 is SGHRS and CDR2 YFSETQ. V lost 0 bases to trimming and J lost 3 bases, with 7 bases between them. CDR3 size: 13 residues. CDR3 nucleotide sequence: TGCGCCAGCAGCTTGGGGACAAACTACGAGCAGTACTTC. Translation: CASSLGTNYEQYF. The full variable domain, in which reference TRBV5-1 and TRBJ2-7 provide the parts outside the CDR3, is KAGVTQTPRYLIKTRGQQVTLSCSPISGHRSVSWYQQTPGQGLQFLFEYFSETQRNKGNFPGRFSGRQFSNSRSEMNVSTLELGDSALYLCASSLGTNYEQYFGPGTRLTVT.